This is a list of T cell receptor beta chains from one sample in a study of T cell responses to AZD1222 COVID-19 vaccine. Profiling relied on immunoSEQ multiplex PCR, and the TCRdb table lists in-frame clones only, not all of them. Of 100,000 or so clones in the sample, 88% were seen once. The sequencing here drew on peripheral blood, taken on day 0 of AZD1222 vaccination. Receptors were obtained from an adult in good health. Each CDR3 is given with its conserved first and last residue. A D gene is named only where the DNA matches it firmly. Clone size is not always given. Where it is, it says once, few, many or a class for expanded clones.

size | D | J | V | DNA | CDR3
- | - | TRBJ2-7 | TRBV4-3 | TGCGCCAGCAGCCAAGACCTCGGCGGTTCGGGCTCCGAGCAGTACTTC | CASSQDLGGSGSEQYF
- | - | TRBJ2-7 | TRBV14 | TGTGCCAGCAGCCAGGGTTTTAGCCCCCCGCCCATCTACGAGCAGTACTTC | CASSQGFSPPPIYEQYF
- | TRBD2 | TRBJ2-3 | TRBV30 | TGTGCCTGGTCCCAGGGACTAGCCTGGGCAGATACGCAGTATTTT | CAWSQGLAWADTQYF
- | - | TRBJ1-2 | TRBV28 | TGTGCCAGCAGTTTGCCCCTCGGGCGGAGGAACTATGGCTACACCTTC | CASSLPLGRRNYGYTF
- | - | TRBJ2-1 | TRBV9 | TGTGCCAGCAGCGTAGACCACCCGACAGGTGAGCAGTTCTTC | CASSVDHPTGEQFF
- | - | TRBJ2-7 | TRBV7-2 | TGTGCCAGCAGTTTTGCTGGGACTCAAGCCTACGAGCAGTACTTC | CASSFAGTQAYEQYF
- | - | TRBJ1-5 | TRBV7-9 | TGTGCCAGCGCCAGGGCCTATAGCAATCAGCCCCAGCATTTT | CASARAYSNQPQHF
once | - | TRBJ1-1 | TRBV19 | TGTGCCAGTAAGGGTGGAGGGTGGGGACCGAACACTGAAGCTTTCTTT | CASKGGGWGPNTEAFF
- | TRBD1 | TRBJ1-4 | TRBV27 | TGTGCCAGCAGTTTAGACAGACAGGGTAGCCGAGAAAAACTGTTTTTT | CASSLDRQGSREKLFF
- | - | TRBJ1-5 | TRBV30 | TGTGCCTGGAGTGTTAGGGGAGACCAGCCCCAGCATTTT | CAWSVRGDQPQHF
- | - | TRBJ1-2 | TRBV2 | TGTGCCAGCAGAGGGACGGGGGCAGGGCACACCTTC | CASRGTGAGHTF
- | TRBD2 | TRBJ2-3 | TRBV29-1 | TGCAGCGCGAGCGGGGGGCGCACAGATACGCAGTATTTT | CSASGGRTDTQYF
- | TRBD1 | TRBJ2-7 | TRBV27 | TGTGCCAGCAGCGGAGACAGGGTCAGCTCCTACGAGCAGTACTTC | CASSGDRVSSYEQYF
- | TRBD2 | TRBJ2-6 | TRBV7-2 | TGTGCCAGCAGCTTGGCTCCCCGGGGAGGGGGGGCCAACGTCCTGACTTTC | CASSLAPRGGGANVLTF
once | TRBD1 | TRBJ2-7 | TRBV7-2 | TGTGCCAGCAGCCCACTCCGGGACAGAACCTCGGGGCAGTACTTC | CASSPLRDRTSGQYF
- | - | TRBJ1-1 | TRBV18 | TGTGCCAGCTCACCGACCCAGGGGACGAACACTGAAGCTTTCTTT | CASSPTQGTNTEAFF
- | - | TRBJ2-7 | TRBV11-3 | TGTGCCAGCAGCTTAGTAGGCTACGAGCAGTACTTC | CASSLVGYEQYF
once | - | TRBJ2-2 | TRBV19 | TGTGCCAGTAGTAACAGGGACGGAACGAACACCGGGGAGCTGTTTTTT | CASSNRDGTNTGELFF
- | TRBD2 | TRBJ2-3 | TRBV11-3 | TGTGCCAGCAGCACGACTAGCGCGGTAACAGATACGCAGTATTTT | CASSTTSAVTDTQYF
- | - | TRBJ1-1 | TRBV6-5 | TGTGCCAGCAGTCCTAGGGGGTCTGAAGCTTTCTTT | CASSPRGSEAFF
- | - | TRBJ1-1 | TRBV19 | TGTGCCAGTGGGATCGACAGGAGGACTGAAGCTTTCTTT | CASGIDRRTEAFF
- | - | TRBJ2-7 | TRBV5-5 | TGTGCCAGCAGCTTGGGGGATCCTCTAGCCTACGAGCAGTACTTC | CASSLGDPLAYEQYF
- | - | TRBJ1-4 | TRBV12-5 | TGTGCTAGTGGCTCGGACAGCATAGGGATCGAAAAACTGTTTTTT | CASGSDSIGIEKLFF
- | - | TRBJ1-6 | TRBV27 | TGTGCCAGCAGTTTTTTCTATAATTCACCCCTCCACTTT | CASSFFYNSPLHF
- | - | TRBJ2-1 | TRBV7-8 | TGTGCCAGCAGCTTAGGGTCGGCAGAGTACAATGAGCAGTTCTTC | CASSLGSAEYNEQFF
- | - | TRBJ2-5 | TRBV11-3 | TGTGCCAGCAGCTTGGTGGAGACCCAGTACTTC | CASSLVETQYF
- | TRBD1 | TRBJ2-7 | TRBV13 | TGTGCCAGCAGACTAGGGGGGACAGGGCCCGAGCAGTACTTC | CASRLGGTGPEQYF
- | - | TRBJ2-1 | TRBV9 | TGTGCCAGCAGCGTAGACGGCGGTCTGGGCTACAATGAGCAGTTCTTC | CASSVDGGLGYNEQFF
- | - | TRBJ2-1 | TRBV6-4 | TGTGCCAGCAGTGAGGAGGGGCGGGGTGAGCAGTTCTTC | CASSEEGRGEQFF
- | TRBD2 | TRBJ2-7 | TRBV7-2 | TGTGCCAGCAGCTCGACTAGCAGAGCCTACGAGCAGTACTTC | CASSSTSRAYEQYF
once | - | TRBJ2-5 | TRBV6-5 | TGTGCCAGCAGTTACGCTCCGACAGACCAAGAGACCCAGTACTTC | CASSYAPTDQETQYF
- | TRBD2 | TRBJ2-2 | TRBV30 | TGTGCCTGGAACCTGGGGGGGGTCACCGGGGAGCTGTTTTTT | CAWNLGGVTGELFF
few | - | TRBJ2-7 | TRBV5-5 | TGTGCCAGCAGCTTGGAAGGGGGTAGCTCCTACGAGCAGTACTTC | CASSLEGGSSYEQYF
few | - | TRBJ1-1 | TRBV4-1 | TGCGCCAGCAGCCAAGAAAGGCGGAACACTGAAGCTTTCTTT | CASSQERRNTEAFF
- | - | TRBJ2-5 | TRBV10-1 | TGCGCCAGCAGTGGTGTCAGCCGAGAGACCCAGTACTTC | CASSGVSRETQYF
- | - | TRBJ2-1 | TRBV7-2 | TGTGCCAGCAGCTTAGAGTTTGCCCGAACGGGTGAGCAGTTCTTC | CASSLEFARTGEQFF
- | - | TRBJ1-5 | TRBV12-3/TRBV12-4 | TGTGCCAGCAGTTTTACGGGGAATCAGCCCCAGCATTTT | CASSFTGNQPQHF
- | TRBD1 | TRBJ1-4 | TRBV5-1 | TGCGCCAGCAGCTTGGCGGGACAGGGGAGGGAAAAACTGTTTTTT | CASSLAGQGREKLFF
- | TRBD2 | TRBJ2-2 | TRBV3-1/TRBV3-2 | TGTGCCAGCAACGTAGCGGGAGCGGACACCGGGGAGCTGTTTTTT | CASNVAGADTGELFF
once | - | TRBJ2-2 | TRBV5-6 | TGTGCCAGCAGCTTAGCACTTAACACCGGGGAGCTGTTTTTT | CASSLALNTGELFF
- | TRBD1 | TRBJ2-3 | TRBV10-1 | TGCGCCAGCAGCGAGGGGACGGGACAGCCGACAGATACGCAGTATTTT | CASSEGTGQPTDTQYF
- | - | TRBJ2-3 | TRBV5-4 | TGTGCCAGCAGCTCGGGTTTCGCGAATACGCAGTATTTT | CASSSGFANTQYF
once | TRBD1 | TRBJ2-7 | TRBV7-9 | TGTGCCAGCAGCTTAATTCAGGACAGGGGCGGTTTGGGTGAGCAGTACTTC | CASSLIQDRGGLGEQYF
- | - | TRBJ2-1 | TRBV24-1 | TGTGCCACCACCCCCGCCGGGACTTCCGTGGAGCAGTTCTTC | CATTPAGTSVEQFF
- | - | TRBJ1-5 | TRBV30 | TGTGCCTGGGGGGGGTCGAATCAGCCCCAGCATTTT | CAWGGSNQPQHF
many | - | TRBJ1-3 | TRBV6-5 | TGTGCCAGCGTTGAGTCGGAGACCTCTGGAAACACCATATATTTT | CASVESETSGNTIYF
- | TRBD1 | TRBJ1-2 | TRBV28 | TGTGCCAGCAGTTTTTCGGGACAGGAGCCGGGGGGCTACACCTTC | CASSFSGQEPGGYTF